Included here is one T cell receptor beta chain sequence, with context. This sample stems from a study of control samples from healthy donors and cancer patients. Assay: immunoSEQ multiplex PCR; the TCRdb copy retains only in-frame clones and omits some. The table lists fewer than 200,000 clones, 80% to 90% of them singletons. CDR3 size: 11 residues. Trimming left V 0 bases short and J 6 bases short, with 5 bases between. CDR1 and CDR2 from the germline V gene are GTSNPN and SVGIG (reference sequence). The source material was blood. V is TRBV30 and J is TRBJ1-2; D ambiguous. This sequence was found in a woman in her thirties in good health. As DNA, the CDR3 is TGTGCCTGGAGTGTACGCAATGGCTACACCTTC. Protein product: CAWSVRNGYTF.